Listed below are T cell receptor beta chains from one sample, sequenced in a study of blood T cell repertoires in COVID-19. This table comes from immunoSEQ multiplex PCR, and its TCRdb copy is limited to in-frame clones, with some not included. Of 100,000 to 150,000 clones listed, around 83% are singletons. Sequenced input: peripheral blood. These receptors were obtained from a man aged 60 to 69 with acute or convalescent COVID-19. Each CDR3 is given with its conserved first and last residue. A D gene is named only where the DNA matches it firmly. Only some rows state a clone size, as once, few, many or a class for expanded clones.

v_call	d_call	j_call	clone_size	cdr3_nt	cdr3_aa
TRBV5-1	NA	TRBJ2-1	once	TGCGCCAGCAGCGCCCAGGGAGGTCGGTTCTTC	CASSAQGGRFF
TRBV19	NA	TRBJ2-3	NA	TGTGCCAGTAGTATCCCCTCCGGGAGTACGCAGTATTTT	CASSIPSGSTQYF
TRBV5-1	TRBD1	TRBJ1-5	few	TGCGCCAGCAGCGTTTCACAGGGGGCTAGGCGCAATCAGCCCCAGCATTTT	CASSVSQGARRNQPQHF
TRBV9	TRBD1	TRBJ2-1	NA	TGTGCCAGCAGCGTCTACAGGGGCGGTGAGCAGTTCTTC	CASSVYRGGEQFF
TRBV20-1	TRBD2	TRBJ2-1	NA	TGCAGTGCTAGTAGGACTAGCGGGGAGAATGAGCAGTTCTTC	CSASRTSGENEQFF
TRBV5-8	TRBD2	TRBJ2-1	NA	TGTGCCAGCAGCTTATACGCAGGAGGTCTAGCGGACAATGAGCAGTTCTTC	CASSLYAGGLADNEQFF
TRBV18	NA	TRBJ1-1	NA	TGTGCCAGCTCACGTGTAGGGAGGGGGACTGAAGCTTTCTTT	CASSRVGRGTEAFF
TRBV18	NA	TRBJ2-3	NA	TGTGCCAGCTCACCGGCGGGATACCGCACAGATACGCAGTATTTT	CASSPAGYRTDTQYF
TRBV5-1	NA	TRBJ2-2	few	TGCGCCAGCAGCCCTGACAGGCGAACCGGGGAGCTGTTTTTT	CASSPDRRTGELFF
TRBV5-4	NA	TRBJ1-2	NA	TGTGCCAGCAGCTTGGAAGTCAGGGGCTACACCTTC	CASSLEVRGYTF
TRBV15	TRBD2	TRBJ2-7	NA	TGTGCCACCAGCAGTCCTAGCGGTTCCTACGAGCAGTACTTC	CATSSPSGSYEQYF
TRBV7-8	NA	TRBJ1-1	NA	TGTGCCAGCAGCCGAAACAATATGAACACTGAAGCTTTCTTT	CASSRNNMNTEAFF
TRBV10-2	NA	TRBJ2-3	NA	TGCGCCAGCAGTGAGTGGTACCTAACCCAGGGGTCGCTGCGCACAGATACGCAGTATTTT	CASSEWYLTQGSLRTDTQYF
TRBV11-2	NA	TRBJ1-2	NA	TGTGCCAGCAGCTTAGGGGCAGCAAGCTACACCTTC	CASSLGAASYTF
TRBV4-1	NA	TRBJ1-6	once	TGCGCCAGCAGCCAAGAGAGCCCGGGACTCTCACCCCTCCACTTT	CASSQESPGLSPLHF
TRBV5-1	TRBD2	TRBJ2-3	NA	TGCGCCAGCAGCGGGGGACTAGCGGGAGGGCTAAGCACAGATACGCAGTATTTT	CASSGGLAGGLSTDTQYF
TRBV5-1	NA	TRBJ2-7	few	TGCGCCAGCAGCTTGGGGCAGGTGGCTTTCTACGAGCAGTACTTC	CASSLGQVAFYEQYF
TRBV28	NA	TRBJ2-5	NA	TGTGCCAGCAGTTTATCCCCCAGGATTGGGGAGACCCAGTACTTC	CASSLSPRIGETQYF
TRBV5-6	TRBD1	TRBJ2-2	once	TGTGCCAGCAGCTATACCGGGACAGTGAACACCGGGGAGCTGTTTTTT	CASSYTGTVNTGELFF
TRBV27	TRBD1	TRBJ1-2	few	TGTGCCAGCAGTTCGGACAGGGGGCACTATGGCTACACCTTC	CASSSDRGHYGYTF
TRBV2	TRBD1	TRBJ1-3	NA	TGTGCCAGCACTTTACAGGGGAGCTCTGGAAACACCATATATTTT	CASTLQGSSGNTIYF
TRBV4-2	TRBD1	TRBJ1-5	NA	TGTGCCAGCAGCCAAGCCAGACAGGGCGATCAGCCCCAGCATTTT	CASSQARQGDQPQHF
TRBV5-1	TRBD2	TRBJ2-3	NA	TGCGCCACCAGCCTCCTAGCGGGAGCAGGTGATACGCAGTATTTT	CATSLLAGAGDTQYF
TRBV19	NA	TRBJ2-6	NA	TGTGCCAGTAGTATAGGGAGGTCTGCGGCTAGCCCCTCCTCTGGGGCCAACGTCCTGACTTTC	CASSIGRSAASPSSGANVLTF
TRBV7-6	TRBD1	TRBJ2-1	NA	TGTGCCAGCAGCCTACAGGGGTTTTCCTACAATGAGCAGTTCTTC	CASSLQGFSYNEQFF
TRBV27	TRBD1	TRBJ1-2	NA	TGTGCCAGCAGCCCAGGTGGATCAGGGGGCCGACGGGGGGGCTACACCTTC	CASSPGGSGGRRGGYTF
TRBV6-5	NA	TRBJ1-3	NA	TGTGCCAGCAGTTTCGAAGGGGGGGGCCGAAACACCATATATTTT	CASSFEGGGRNTIYF
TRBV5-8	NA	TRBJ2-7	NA	TGTGCCAGCAGCTTTCAGGGCGGCAGACACAGGTCCTACGAGCAGTACTTC	CASSFQGGRHRSYEQYF
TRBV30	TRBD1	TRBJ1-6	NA	TGTGCCTGGAGCGGGCGGGACAGATATAATTCACCCCTCCACTTT	CAWSGRDRYNSPLHF
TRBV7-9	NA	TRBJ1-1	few	TGTGCCAGCAGCTTCACCGCCGGTTTCACTGAAGCTTTCTTT	CASSFTAGFTEAFF
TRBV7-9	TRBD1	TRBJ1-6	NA	TGTGCCAGCAGCTGGGGGGACAGGGGCAATTCACCCCTCCACTTT	CASSWGDRGNSPLHF
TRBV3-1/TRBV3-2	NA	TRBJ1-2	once	TGTGCCAGCAGCCAAGATCGAGCGGGCGGCTACACCTTC	CASSQDRAGGYTF
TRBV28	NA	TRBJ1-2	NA	TGTGCCAGCAGTTTACACTCCAACTATGGCTACACCTTC	CASSLHSNYGYTF
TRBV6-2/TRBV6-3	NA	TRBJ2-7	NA	TGTGCCAGCAGTTTCGCGGAGGGGTACGAGCAGTACTTC	CASSFAEGYEQYF
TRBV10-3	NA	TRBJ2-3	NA	TGTGCCATCAGTGAGTCCGGGTTGGATACGCAGTATTTT	CAISESGLDTQYF
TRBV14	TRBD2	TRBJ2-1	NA	TGTGCCAGCAGCCAAGTTCTCCCCCCCGACCTTGCCTCCCTAGCGGGAGGGCCATGGAATGAGCAGTTCTTC	CASSQVLPPDLASLAGGPWNEQFF
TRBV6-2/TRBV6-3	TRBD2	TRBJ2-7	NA	TGTGCCAGCAGTTACTCCCCGGGACTAGCGGTTTACGAGCAGTACTTC	CASSYSPGLAVYEQYF
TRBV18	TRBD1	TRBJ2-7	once	TGTGCCAGCTCACCGACAGGGACATCCTACGAGCAGTACTTC	CASSPTGTSYEQYF
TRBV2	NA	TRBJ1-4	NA	TGTGCCAGCAAGGACAGCCGGATGGGAGGGGTTGAAAAACTGTTTTTT	CASKDSRMGGVEKLFF
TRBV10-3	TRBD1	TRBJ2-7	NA	TGTGCCACAAGAGTCTTCGGGACAGGGTCCTACGAGCAGTACTTC	CATRVFGTGSYEQYF
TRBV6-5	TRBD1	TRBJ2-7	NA	TGTGCCAGCAGCCCGGACAGGCGGTACGAGCAGTACTTC	CASSPDRRYEQYF
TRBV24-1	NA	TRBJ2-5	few	TGTGCCACGGAGGACCCATACCAAGAGACCCAGTACTTC	CATEDPYQETQYF
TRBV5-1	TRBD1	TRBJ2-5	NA	TGCGCCAGCAGCTTGGTGGGGACAGGGGAAGAGACCCAGTACTTC	CASSLVGTGEETQYF
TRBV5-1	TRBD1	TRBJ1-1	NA	TGCGCCAGCAGACCCCCGGACAGGGTTGGCACTGAAGCTTTCTTT	CASRPPDRVGTEAFF
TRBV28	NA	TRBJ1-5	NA	TGTGCCAGCAGTTTGGCGGCGCGGGGGAGCAATCAGCCCCAGCATTTT	CASSLAARGSNQPQHF
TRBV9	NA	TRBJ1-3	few	TGTGCCAGCAGCGTAGTTGGGTATGGGCCTGGAAACACCATATATTTT	CASSVVGYGPGNTIYF
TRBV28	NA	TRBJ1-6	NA	TGTGCCAGCCAACAAAACGCAGGGTGGGGCTATAATTCACCCCTCCACTTT	CASQQNAGWGYNSPLHF
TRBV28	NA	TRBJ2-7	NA	TGTGCCAGCAGTTTTGTTACAGGGACCCACGAGCAGTACTTC	CASSFVTGTHEQYF
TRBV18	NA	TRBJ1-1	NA	TGTGCCAGCTCACCCGGGACCGGGAGAGAAGCTTTCTTT	CASSPGTGREAFF
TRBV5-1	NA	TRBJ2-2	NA	TGCGCCAGCAGCTGGGGGGGGGCCGAGAACACCGGGGAGCTGTTTTTT	CASSWGGAENTGELFF
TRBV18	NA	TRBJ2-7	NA	TGTGCCAGCTCACCAATGAGAGACAGGAGCGAGCAGTACTTC	CASSPMRDRSEQYF
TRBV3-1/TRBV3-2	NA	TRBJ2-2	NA	TGTGCCAGCAGCCAGCGGGGTGCGGGCACCGGGGAGCTGTTTTTT	CASSQRGAGTGELFF
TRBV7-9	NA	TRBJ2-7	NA	TGTGCCAGCAGCCGTTTGAGTGGCGGCGGCGAGCAGTACTTC	CASSRLSGGGEQYF
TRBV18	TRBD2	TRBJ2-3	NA	TGTGCCAGCTCACCTAGCGGGTCGTCAGATACGCAGTATTTT	CASSPSGSSDTQYF
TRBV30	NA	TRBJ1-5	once	TGTGCCTGGGCTTTCGGACAACGGGATCAGCCCCAGCATTTT	CAWAFGQRDQPQHF
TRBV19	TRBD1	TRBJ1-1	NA	TGTGCCAGTAGTGACAGGGGGCGCCTGAACACTGAAGCTTTCTTT	CASSDRGRLNTEAFF
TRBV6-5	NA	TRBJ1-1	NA	TGTGCCAGCAGTTACCGAGCGGCCCTGAACACTGAAGCTTTCTTT	CASSYRAALNTEAFF
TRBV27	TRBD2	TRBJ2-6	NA	TGTGCCAGCAGAGGACTAGCGGGAGGGCCCTCTGGGGCCAACGTCCTGACTTTC	CASRGLAGGPSGANVLTF
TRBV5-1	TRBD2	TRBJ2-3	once	TGCGCCAGCAGCCCTTTTACGACTAGCGGGACCGCAGATACGCAGTATTTT	CASSPFTTSGTADTQYF
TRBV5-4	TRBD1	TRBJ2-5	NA	TGTGCCAGCAGGCGGGACAGGGGAGAGACCCAGTACTTC	CASRRDRGETQYF